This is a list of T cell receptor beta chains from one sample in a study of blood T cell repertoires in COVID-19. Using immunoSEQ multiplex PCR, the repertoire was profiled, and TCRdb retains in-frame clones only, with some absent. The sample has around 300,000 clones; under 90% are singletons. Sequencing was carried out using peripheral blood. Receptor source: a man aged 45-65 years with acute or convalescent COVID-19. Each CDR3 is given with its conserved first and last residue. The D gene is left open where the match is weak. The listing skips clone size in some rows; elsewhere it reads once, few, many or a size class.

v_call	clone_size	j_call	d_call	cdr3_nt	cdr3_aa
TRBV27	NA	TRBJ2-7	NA	TGTGCCAGCAGTTTCCGCGACAGGCTCCCCTACGAGCAGTACTTC	CASSFRDRLPYEQYF
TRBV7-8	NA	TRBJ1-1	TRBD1	TGTGCCAGCAGCTCCCTCCTGGCGAGGGGGCGGAACACTGAAGCTTTCTTT	CASSSLLARGRNTEAFF
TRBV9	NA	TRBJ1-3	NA	TGTGCCAGCAGCGTAGTAGCCGGAAACTCTGGAAACACCATATATTTT	CASSVVAGNSGNTIYF
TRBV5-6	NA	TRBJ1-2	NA	TGTGCCAGCAGCTTCTTACAGGGAAATCGTGGTGGCTACACCTTC	CASSFLQGNRGGYTF
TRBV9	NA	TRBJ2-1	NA	TGTGCCAGCAGCGTAGCTTTGGGGGCGAAGGCCGATGAGCAGTTCTTC	CASSVALGAKADEQFF
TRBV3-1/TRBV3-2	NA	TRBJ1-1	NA	TGTGCCAGCAGCCAAGATGTTAGGGGCACCAACACTGAAGCTTTCTTT	CASSQDVRGTNTEAFF
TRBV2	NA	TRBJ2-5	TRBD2	TGTGCCAGCAGTGGCTGGGAGCGGGGGGGCAAAGAGACCCAGTACTTC	CASSGWERGGKETQYF
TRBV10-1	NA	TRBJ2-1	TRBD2	TGCGCCAGCGGGGAGCGGGGGGGCTTAATTCATGAGCAGTTCTTC	CASGERGGLIHEQFF
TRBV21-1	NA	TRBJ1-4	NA	TGTGCCAGCAGCAAAGCGGGGGGGGTTACTAATGAAAAACTGTTTTTT	CASSKAGGVTNEKLFF
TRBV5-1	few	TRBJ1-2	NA	TGCGCCAGCAGCCCGGAGGGGACTAGAGGCTACACCTTC	CASSPEGTRGYTF
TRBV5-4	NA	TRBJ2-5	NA	TGTGCCAGCAGCTTGGGGGGCGGAGCGTCGTTGGAGACCCAGTACTTC	CASSLGGGASLETQYF
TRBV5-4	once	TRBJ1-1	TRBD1	TGTGCCAGCAGCCTAACAGGGGGCGCCTGGGGCACTGAAGCTTTCTTT	CASSLTGGAWGTEAFF
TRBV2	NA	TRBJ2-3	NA	TGTGCCAGCAGTGAAGCCCCCGCAGATACGCAGTATTTT	CASSEAPADTQYF
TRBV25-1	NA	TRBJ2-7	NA	TGTGCCAGCCGAAGACAGGGACTCTACGAGCAGTACTTC	CASRRQGLYEQYF
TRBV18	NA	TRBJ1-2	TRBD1	TGTGCCAGCTCATCACCGCGGACAGGGGCTATAGGGTATGGCTACACCTTC	CASSSPRTGAIGYGYTF
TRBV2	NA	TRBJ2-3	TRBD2	TGTGCCAGCAGGGCCCCGCGGGGGGGCGTCACAGATACGCAGTATTTT	CASRAPRGGVTDTQYF
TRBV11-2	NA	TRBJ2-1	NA	TGTGCCAGCAGCTTAGGTGGGTCCCGGGGGTCCTACAATGAGCAGTTCTTC	CASSLGGSRGSYNEQFF
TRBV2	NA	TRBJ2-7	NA	TGTGCCAGCAGTGTATATCTCGCCTACGAGCAGTACTTC	CASSVYLAYEQYF
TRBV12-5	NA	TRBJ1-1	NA	TGTGCTAGTGGTGGGGGACTCAACACTGAAGCTTTCTTT	CASGGGLNTEAFF
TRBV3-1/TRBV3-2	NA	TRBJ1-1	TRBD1	TGTGCCAGCAGCCAGATTGGCAGGGGGCTTGGCGCTTTCTTT	CASSQIGRGLGAFF
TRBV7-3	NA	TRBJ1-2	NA	TGTGCCAGCAGCCTAACGTCCGGCTATGGCTACACCTTC	CASSLTSGYGYTF
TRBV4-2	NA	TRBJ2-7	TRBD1	TGTGCCAGCAGCCAAGGACAGGGAACGTACGAGCAGTACTTC	CASSQGQGTYEQYF
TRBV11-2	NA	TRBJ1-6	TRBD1	TGTGCCAGCAGCTTGAATACAGGGGGTTCACCCCTCCACTTT	CASSLNTGGSPLHF
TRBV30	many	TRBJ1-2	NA	TGTGCCTGTCCGACAGACTCAATGGGAGGCTACACCTTC	CACPTDSMGGYTF
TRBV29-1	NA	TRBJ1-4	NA	TGCAGCGTTCGCGGTCAGGGGCAAAAACTGTTTTTT	CSVRGQGQKLFF
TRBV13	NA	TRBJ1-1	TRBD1	TGTGCCAGCAGCCTGGGACAGCTGACCAACACTGAAGCTTTCTTT	CASSLGQLTNTEAFF
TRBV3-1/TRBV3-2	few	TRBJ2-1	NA	TGTGCCAGCAGCCAAGCTACAGGGTTGAATGAGCAGTTCTTC	CASSQATGLNEQFF
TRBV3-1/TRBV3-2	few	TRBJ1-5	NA	TGTGCCAGCAGCCGGACAGCCAATCAGCCCCAGCATTTT	CASSRTANQPQHF
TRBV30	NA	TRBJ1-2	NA	TGTGCCTGGAGTCTTGTCCCCTCCCATGGCTACACCTTC	CAWSLVPSHGYTF
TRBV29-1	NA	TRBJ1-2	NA	TGCAGCGTTATTCTTCCCGGGGGCTACACCTTC	CSVILPGGYTF
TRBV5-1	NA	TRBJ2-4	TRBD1	TGCGCCAGCAGCTATGGACAGGGGTGGGCCAAAAACATTCAGTACTTC	CASSYGQGWAKNIQYF
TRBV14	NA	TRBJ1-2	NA	TGTGCCAGCAGCCTCAGTCCCCAGGTCGGCTACACCTTC	CASSLSPQVGYTF
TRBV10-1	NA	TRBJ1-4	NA	TGCGCCAGCAGCGATAGTGCAACTAATGAAAAACTGTTTTTT	CASSDSATNEKLFF
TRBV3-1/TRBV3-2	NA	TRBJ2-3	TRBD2	TGTGCCAGCAGCCCGTTGGGACTAGCCGGTTTGCCAGATACGCAGTATTTT	CASSPLGLAGLPDTQYF
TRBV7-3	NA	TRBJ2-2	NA	TGTGCCAGCAGCTTAATGGGGGCGGCCACCGGGGAGCTGTTTTTT	CASSLMGAATGELFF
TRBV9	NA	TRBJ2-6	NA	TGTGCCAGCAGCCGGGGTCCGGGTACGACTGGGGCCAACGTCCTGACTTTC	CASSRGPGTTGANVLTF
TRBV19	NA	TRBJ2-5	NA	TGTGCCAGTCGACAAGGGGGGGAAGAGACCCAGTACTTC	CASRQGGEETQYF
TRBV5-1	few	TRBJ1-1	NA	TGCGCCAGCAGCTTTTCCAGGATAGGTAGGACTGAAGCTTTCTTT	CASSFSRIGRTEAFF
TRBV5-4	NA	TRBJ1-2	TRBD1	TGTGCCAGCAGCGAAGGGACAGCTAACTATGGCTACACCTTC	CASSEGTANYGYTF
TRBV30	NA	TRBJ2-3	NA	TGTGCCTGGACTAATCTAGCGACCACAGATACGCAGTATTTT	CAWTNLATTDTQYF
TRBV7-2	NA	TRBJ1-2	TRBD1	TGTGCCAGCAGCCAGACAGGGGGCTATGGCTACACCTTC	CASSQTGGYGYTF
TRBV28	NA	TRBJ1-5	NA	TGTGCCAGCAGTTCCCCAGGGATGGAATATAGCAATCAGCCCCAGCATTTT	CASSSPGMEYSNQPQHF
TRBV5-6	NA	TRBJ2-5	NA	TGTGCCAGCAGCTTGGGGCTAGCCAAAGAGACCCAGTACTTC	CASSLGLAKETQYF
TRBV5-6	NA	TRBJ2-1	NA	TGTGCCAGCAGCTTGAGGGGCTACAATGAGCAGTTCTTC	CASSLRGYNEQFF
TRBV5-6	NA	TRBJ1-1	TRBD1	TGTGCCAGCAGCCTTCGGGACAGGGTCACTGAAGCTTTCTTT	CASSLRDRVTEAFF
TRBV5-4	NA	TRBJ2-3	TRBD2	TGTGCCAGCAGCTTGGGGGCGGGGGGTCGCACAGATACGCAGTATTTT	CASSLGAGGRTDTQYF
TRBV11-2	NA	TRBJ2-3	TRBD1	TGTGCCAGCAGCTTAGCGGTGGACAGGACAGATACGCAGTATTTT	CASSLAVDRTDTQYF